A single sample is the source of the 28 T cell receptor beta chains below, sequenced in a study of control samples from healthy donors and cancer patients. The assay was immunoSEQ multiplex PCR, and TCRdb's table has in-frame clones only and misses some. This sample has around 80,000 clones, with 85% to 95% found just once. The specimen sequenced was blood. The receptor set was obtained from a woman aged 25 to 39 in good health.

DNA of the CDR3: TGTGCCACCAGTGATTTACAGGGTAACACCGGGGAGCTGTTTTTT. This encodes CATSDLQGNTGELFF. The V gene is TRBV24-1, the J gene TRBJ2-2; TRBD1 might be the D (6 bases). Deletions cut 1 base from V and 2 bases from J, with 7 bases between. Germline V gene sequence: CDR1 KGHDR, CDR2 SFDVKD. The CDR3 consists of 15 residues.

The rearrangement uses TRBV7-9 and TRBJ1-6; 8 nucleotides agree with TRBD1. Trimming at V came to 6 bases and at J to 4 bases, leaving 5 bases not matched to a gene. The CDR3 has 15 amino acids. The germline CDR1 and CDR2 sequences are SEHNR and FQNEAQ (reference sequence). The CDR3: CASSLDREYNSPLHF. Here the CDR3 DNA reads TGTGCCAGCAGTTTGGACAGGGAATATAATTCACCCCTCCACTTT.

The chain joins TRBV5-1 to TRBJ1-1; D is perhaps TRBD1 (6 bases). The length of the CDR3 is 14 residues. Trimming took off 5 bases at V and 1 base at J, with 12 bases between the two ends. The germline V gene has CDR1 SGHRS and CDR2 YFSETQ. CDR3 residues: CASRLGGQNTEAFF. The CDR3 bases are TGCGCCAGCAGGCTCGGGGGGCAGAACACTGAAGCTTTCTTT.

The rearrangement links TRBV19 to TRBJ1-2, with D unresolved. In germline, CDR1 is LNHDA, CDR2 SQIVND (reference sequence). This CDR3 spans 15 amino acids. Trimming took 5 bases from V and 2 from J, leaving 15 bases between them. CDR3 residues: CASSETGSRNYGYTF. The CDR3 nucleotides are TGTGCCAGTAGTGAAACCGGGTCTAGGAACTATGGCTACACCTTC. Full variable domain (outside the CDR3, taken from reference TRBV19 and TRBJ1-2): DGGITQSPKYLFRKEGQNVTLSCEQNLNHDAMYWYRQDPGQGLRLIYYSQIVNDFQKGDIAEGYSVSREKKESFPLTVTSAQKNPTAFYLCASSETGSRNYGYTFGSGTRLTVV.

This clone was counted once. The V gene is TRBV9, the J gene TRBJ1-6, with 9 positions matching TRBD1. V gave up 0 bases and J gave up 9 bases; unmatched junction bases: 10. Per the germline V gene, CDR1 is SGDLS and CDR2 is YYNGEE. The CDR3 runs to 17 residues. The CDR3 nucleotides read TGTGCCAGCAGCGTAGGGAGTGGAGGACAGGGGTCTTCACCCCTCCACTTT. Its translation is CASSVGSGGQGSSPLHF. The complete variable domain, with remaining parts taken from reference TRBV9 and TRBJ1-6, reads DSGVTQTPKHLITATGQRVTLRCSPRSGDLSVYWYQQSLDQGLQFLIQYYNGEERAKGNILERFSAQQFPDLHSELNLSSLELGDSALYFCASSVGSGGQGSSPLHFGNGTRLTVT.

This chain uses TRBV28 with TRBJ1-5, with D maybe TRBD1 (6 bases). The CDR3 consists of 13 residues. Germline lookup yields CDR1 MDHEN and CDR2 SYDVKM. The germline V and J ends were trimmed by 8 bases and 5 bases, with 13 bases remaining between them. The CDR3 DNA sequence: TGTGCCAGCTTGCCGGACAGCCATCAGCCCCAGCATTTT. This gives the protein CASLPDSHQPQHF.

The chain recombines TRBV6-5 with TRBJ1-2; D might be TRBD1 (6 bases). CDR1 is MNHEY, CDR2 SVGAGI, per germline. The CDR3 contains 15 residues. The V and J ends lost 0 bases and 2 bases respectively, with 10 bases between them. CDR3 sequence (DNA): TGTGCCAGCAGTTACTCCCACCAGGGGAACTATGGCTACACCTTC. Protein: CASSYSHQGNYGYTF.

This rearrangement joins TRBV7-9 to TRBJ1-2, with unresolved D. The CDR3 consists of 11 residues. Germline loops: CDR1 SEHNR, CDR2 FQNEAQ (reference sequence). Trimming took off 5 bases at V and 3 bases at J, with 4 bases between the two ends. The CDR3 spells CASSIDYGYTF. CDR3 DNA sequence: TGTGCCAGCAGCATTGACTATGGCTACACCTTC.

This clone was observed a few times. The V gene is TRBV25-1, the J gene TRBJ2-2; D might be TRBD2 (5 bases). The germline V gene encodes CDR1 MGHDK and CDR2 SYGVNS. Trimming left V 7 bases short and J 5 bases short, with 8 bases between. The CDR3 loop spans 12 amino acids. The chain's CDR3 is CASNRGTGELFF. The CDR3 DNA reads TGTGCCAGCAACCGGGGAACCGGGGAGCTGTTTTTT.

V is TRBV5-8 and J is TRBJ1-3; no definite D call. Germline CDR1 and CDR2: SGHTS and YDEGEE. The CDR3 extends over 11 amino acids. The ends were cut back, 4 bases at V and 7 bases at J, with 6 bases in the middle. The CDR3 region has the DNA TGTGCCAGCAGCCGCCGGAACACCATATATTTT. Translated, it gives CASSRRNTIYF.

The chain combines TRBV7-9 with TRBJ1-6; 10 nucleotides agree with TRBD1. Per the germline V gene, CDR1 is SEHNR and CDR2 is FQNEAQ (reference sequence). The CDR3 has 14 amino acids. The junction had 3 bases not matched to a gene; V was cut back by 5 bases and J by 8 bases. As DNA, the CDR3 is TGTGCCAGCAGCCCCGGGACAGGGGATTCACCCCTCCACTTT. The encoded protein is CASSPGTGDSPLHF. The whole variable domain, remainder taken from reference TRBV7-9 and TRBJ1-6, is DTGVSQNPRHKITKRGQNVTFRCDPISEHNRLYWYRQTLGQGPEFLTYFQNEAQLEKSRLLSDRFSAERPKGSFSTLEIQRTEQGDSAMYLCASSPGTGDSPLHFGNGTRLTVT.

This chain joins TRBV24-1 and TRBJ1-2; tentative D call: TRBD1 (6 bases). CDR3 length: 13 amino acids. Trimming pared 2 bases from V and 8 bases from J, leaving 11 bases between. Germline values: CDR1 KGHDR, CDR2 SFDVKD. The CDR3 region is CATSDSYREGYTF. The CDR3 DNA reads TGTGCCACCAGTGATTCTTACAGGGAAGGCTACACCTTC.

This chain uses TRBV27 with TRBJ1-5, with 8 positions matching TRBD1. The V gene's germline CDR1 is MNHEY and CDR2 SMNVEV (reference sequence). CDR3 size: 14 residues. V lost 3 bases, J lost 4 bases, and 2 bases stayed unmatched. The CDR3 spells CASSFGQGNQPQHF. The CDR3 nucleotides read TGTGCCAGCAGTTTCGGACAGGGAAATCAGCCCCAGCATTTT.

This chain uses TRBV6-5 with TRBJ1-6, with D maybe TRBD1 (6 bases). Germline CDR1 MNHEY, CDR2 SVGAGI. The V end lost 8 bases, the J end lost 9 bases, and 17 bases lay between the germline ends. The CDR3 length is 14 residues. CDR3 in amino acids: CASGGAGDSSPLHF. The CDR3 DNA sequence: TGTGCCAGCGGCGGAGCAGGGGATTCTTCACCCCTCCACTTT.

V usage is TRBV27 and J usage is TRBJ1-4; tentatively, D is TRBD1 (5 bases). There are 15 residues in the CDR3. Germline loops: CDR1 MNHEY, CDR2 SMNVEV (reference sequence). Trimming shortened V by 2 bases and J by 4 bases, and 11 bases separated the two germline ends. In DNA, the CDR3 is TGTGCCAGCAGTTTACGGGGGGGGAATAATGAAAAACTGTTTTTT. The encoded protein is CASSLRGGNNEKLFF.

V is TRBV2 and J is TRBJ1-4; TRBD1 matches at 7 bases. Germline V gene data show CDR1 as SNHLY and CDR2 as FYNNEI. The CDR3 contains 13 residues. The trim removed 8 bases at V and 4 bases at J, leaving 4 bases unmatched. The CDR3 region has the DNA TGTGCCAGCCGAGGACAGGTTAATGAAAAACTGTTTTTT. This encodes CASRGQVNEKLFF.

The rearrangement uses TRBV6-6 and TRBJ1-6; 9 positions match TRBD1. Germline values: CDR1 MNHNY, CDR2 SVGAGI (reference sequence). The V gene end was trimmed by 5 bases and the J gene end by 6 bases; junction bases not matched to a gene: 5. This CDR3 spans 15 amino acids. DNA for the CDR3: TGTGCCAGCAGTCAACCGGGACAGGGTAATTCACCCCTCCACTTT. This translates into CASSQPGQGNSPLHF.

This clone has just one count. V usage is TRBV28 and J usage is TRBJ2-2; D gene ambiguous. Germline CDR1 MDHEN, CDR2 SYDVKM. The CDR3 extends over 13 amino acids. V shed 4 bases and J shed 1 base, with 4 bases lying between them. Here the CDR3 DNA reads TGTGCCAGCAGTTCCCAGAACACCGGGGAGCTGTTTTTT. It specifies CASSSQNTGELFF.

The chain joins TRBV28 to TRBJ1-5, with D possibly being TRBD1 (5 bases). V lost 1 base, J lost 6 bases, and 19 bases lay in between. Germline CDR1 reads MDHEN; CDR2 reads SYDVKM. CDR3 length equals 17 residues. CDR3 loop: CASSLSSSRALSQPQHF. CDR3 in DNA: TGTGCCAGCAGTTTATCGTCCAGCAGGGCCTTGAGTCAGCCCCAGCATTTT.

J is TRBJ2-7 and V is TRBV6-2 or TRBV6-3, with 9 bases matching TRBD1. The J segment lost 2 bases and the V segment lost 5 bases, leaving 4 bases of the junction unmatched. Germline lookup yields CDR1 MNHEY and CDR2 SVGEGT. This CDR3 has 14 amino acids. In DNA, the CDR3 is TGTGCCAGCAGTACAGGGGGCCCTCCCTACGAGCAGTACGTC. As protein: CASSTGGPPYEQYV.

This clone showed up just a few times. The CDR3 loop reads CAIQKQGNTEAFF. The CDR3 DNA is TGTGCCATCCAGAAACAGGGGAACACTGAAGCTTTCTTT. V usage is TRBV28 and J usage is TRBJ1-1, with D possibly being TRBD1 (6 bases). Per germline, CDR1 MDHEN and CDR2 SYDVKM. CDR3 length: 13 amino acids. V dropped 10 bases and J dropped 1 base, with 13 bases sitting between them.

This chain joins TRBV5-1 and TRBJ1-3; perhaps TRBD1 as D (6 bases). Trimming stripped 4 bases from V and 0 bases from J, with 14 bases between. The germline CDR1 and CDR2 sequences are SGHRS and YFSETQ. The CDR3 spans 16 residues. CDR3 nucleotide sequence: TGCGCCAGCAGCCCCTGGACAGTCTACTCTGGAAACACCATATATTTT. It translates to CASSPWTVYSGNTIYF. Full variable domain (remainder filled in from reference TRBV5-1 and TRBJ1-3): KAGVTQTPRYLIKTRGQQVTLSCSPISGHRSVSWYQQTPGQGLQFLFEYFSETQRNKGNFPGRFSGRQFSNSRSEMNVSTLELGDSALYLCASSPWTVYSGNTIYFGEGSWLTVV.

This chain links TRBV10-3 with TRBJ2-1; 8 bases fit TRBD2. The CDR3 runs 14 residues. V dropped 7 bases and J dropped 2; count of bases not matched to a gene: 4. Germline V gene lookup returns CDR1 ENHRY and CDR2 SYGVKD. The DNA for the CDR3 is TGTGCCATCAAACAGCGGGGGCCCTACAATGAGCAGTTCTTC. Amino acids: CAIKQRGPYNEQFF.

Written as DNA, the CDR3 is TGTGCCAGCAGCTTTTGGGTAAACAGGGGGCAAGAACTGTTTTTT. Amino acids: CASSFWVNRGQELFF. This sequence joins TRBV5-6 and TRBJ1-4; 9 bases map to TRBD1. There are 15 residues in the CDR3. Trimming removed 2 bases from V and 12 bases from J; junction bases left unmatched: 11. Germline loops: CDR1 SGHDT, CDR2 YYEEEE.

The chain joins TRBV30 to TRBJ1-5; tentatively, D is TRBD1 (5 bases). This CDR3 is 16 amino acids long. The germline V and J ends were trimmed by 2 bases and 2 bases, with 16 bases remaining between them. CDR1 is GTSNPN, CDR2 SVGIG, per germline (reference sequence). This chain's CDR3 is CAWSSDGTVRNQPQHF. CDR3 sequence (DNA): TGTGCCTGGAGTTCAGACGGGACGGTACGCAATCAGCCCCAGCATTTT.

This chain links TRBV7-9 with TRBJ1-6; D gene unclear. Looked up from germline, CDR1 is SEHNR and CDR2 is FQNEAQ (reference sequence). The CDR3 covers 14 residues. Between the trimmed V and J ends, which lost 4 bases and 7 bases, there was a span of 11 bases. The CDR3 coding sequence is TGTGCCAGCAGCTCAAGACTGGAGAATTCACCCCTCCACTTT. This codes for CASSSRLENSPLHF.

This clone was seen once. V usage is TRBV19 and J usage is TRBJ1-2; perhaps TRBD1 as D (5 bases). Germline-derived CDR1 and CDR2 are LNHDA and SQIVND (reference sequence). V was shortened by 5 bases and J by 3 bases, with 16 bases between the two germline ends. This CDR3 contains 15 residues. The CDR3 nucleotides are TGTGCCAGTAGTCCTGGGTTGGGGCTGGACTATGGCTACACCTTC. Its protein is CASSPGLGLDYGYTF.

V usage is TRBV5-1 and J usage is TRBJ2-2, with 9 positions matching TRBD1. The CDR3 totals 15 residues. V lost 4 bases, J lost 8 bases, and 9 bases stayed unmatched. CDR1 SGHRS and CDR2 YFSETQ come from the germline V gene. The CDR3, as DNA: TGCGCCAGCAGCACGGGACAGGGTGCACCGGGGGAGCTGTTTTTT. It codes for CASSTGQGAPGELFF.